The 20 T cell receptor beta chains reported below all come from one sample, sequenced in a study of shared clonotypes between healthy human individuals. Cells designated naive CD8 were CD45RO-negative and were positively selected for CCR7, with terminally differentiated effector memory CD45RA+ cells excluded. Profiled with immunoSEQ multiplex PCR; TCRdb holds only in-frame clones, not every one. The data show some 2.1 million clones, about 95% seen once. The specimen was naive CD8+ T cells sorted from blood. Source of these receptors: a man in his late teens or twenties in good health.

The chain combines TRBV27 with TRBJ2-3, with no clear D. The V gene lost 3 bases and the J gene lost 0 bases, with 10 bases spanning the gap. Germline V gene data show CDR1 as MNHEY and CDR2 as SMNVEV (reference sequence). CDR3 length equals 15 residues. The CDR3: CASSFTRESTDTQYF. The DNA of the CDR3 is TGTGCCAGCAGTTTTACCCGCGAGAGCACAGATACGCAGTATTTT.

The V and J genes are TRBV7-9 and TRBJ2-7; no clear D gene. This CDR3 has 15 residues. Looked up from germline, CDR1 is SEHNR and CDR2 is FQNEAQ (reference sequence). The V end was cut by 2 bases, the J end by 5 bases, with 16 bases between. The CDR3 is CASSLNFGSRNEQYF. In nucleotides, the CDR3 is TGTGCCAGCAGCTTAAACTTTGGGTCCCGGAACGAGCAGTACTTC.

The chain uses TRBV11-2 and TRBJ2-5, with 7 bases aligning to TRBD2. The CDR3 has 14 amino acids. V was pared by 4 bases and J by 4 bases, with 6 bases of the junction left unmatched. Germline-derived CDR1 and CDR2 are SGHAT and FQNNGV. The DNA for the CDR3 is TGTGCCAGCAGCTCTGATGGGGAGGGAGAGACCCAGTACTTC. Its translation: CASSSDGEGETQYF.

A word on this clone: The sample carries other DNA sequences with the same CDR3. This chain connects TRBV4-3 to TRBJ2-1; 7 bases match TRBD2. CDR3 length: 16 amino acids. The germline V gene encodes CDR1 LGHNA and CDR2 YSLEER. V was clipped by 1 base and J by 0 bases; unmatched bases: 3. The CDR3 loop is CASSQVGGSSYNEQFF. The CDR3 bases are TGCGCCAGCAGCCAAGTCGGCGGGAGCTCCTACAATGAGCAGTTCTTC.

The chain has TRBV14 and TRBJ2-7; a possible D gene is TRBD1 (6 bases). V was trimmed by 4 bases and J by 3 bases, leaving 13 bases between them. The CDR3 runs 14 residues. The V gene's germline CDR1 is SGHDN and CDR2 FVKESK. CDR3: CASSPRDTVYEQYF. CDR3 sequence (DNA): TGTGCCAGCAGCCCCCGGGACACTGTCTACGAGCAGTACTTC. The full variable domain, rest sourced from reference TRBV14 and TRBJ2-7, is EAGVTQFPSHSVIEKGQTVTLRCDPISGHDNLYWYRRVMGKEIKFLLHFVKESKQDESGMPNNRFLAERTGGTYSTLKVQPAELEDSGVYFCASSPRDTVYEQYFGPGTRLTVT.

This clone was observed once. The chain uses TRBV4-3 and TRBJ2-7; 7 nucleotides agree with TRBD1. Trimming cost V 4 bases and J 1 base; bases outside gene matches: 4. The CDR3 is 14 residues long. The germline V gene encodes CDR1 LGHNA and CDR2 YSLEER. This CDR3 is CASSLRQGSYEQYF. CDR3 DNA: TGCGCCAGCAGCCTCCGACAGGGTTCCTACGAGCAGTACTTC.

The V and J genes are TRBV6-1 and TRBJ2-1; D not resolved. The CDR3 spans 14 residues. Trimming left V 8 bases short and J 0 bases short, with 11 bases between. CDR1 is MNHNS and CDR2 is SASEGT in the germline V gene. The CDR3 protein is CASLDWSSYNEQFF. CDR3 DNA: TGTGCCAGCCTCGATTGGAGCTCCTACAATGAGCAGTTCTTC.

The rearrangement uses TRBV30 and TRBJ2-3; possibly TRBD2 for D (5 bases). The CDR3 totals 14 residues. Trimming shortened V by 3 bases and J by 3 bases, and 13 bases separated the two germline ends. Germline V gives CDR1 GTSNPN, CDR2 SVGIG (reference sequence). Written as DNA, the CDR3 is TGTGCCTGGAGCGCCTTCGGGGTGACAGATACGCAGTATTTT. This codes for CAWSAFGVTDTQYF.

This chain connects TRBV5-8 to TRBJ2-7; unclear D gene. Germline loops: CDR1 SGHTS, CDR2 YDEGEE. Between the trimmed V and J ends, which lost 4 bases and 3 bases, there was a span of 17 bases. This CDR3 comprises 15 residues. The CDR3 DNA is TGTGCCAGCAGCCCGCCCTCAGGAGACGACTACGAGCAGTACTTC. Its protein is CASSPPSGDDYEQYF.

The V call is TRBV9, the J call TRBJ2-2, with a weak D call TRBD2 (5 bases). Trimming took off 0 bases at V and 3 bases at J, with 12 bases between the two ends. Germline V CDR1 and CDR2: SGDLS, YYNGEE. This CDR3 contains 16 residues. Here the CDR3 reads CASSVVGMADTGELFF. The CDR3 DNA reads as TGTGCCAGCAGCGTAGTCGGGATGGCGGACACCGGGGAGCTGTTTTTT.

This chain links TRBV7-9 with TRBJ2-7; D might be TRBD2 (5 bases). V lost 8 bases and J lost 5, with 16 bases in between. This CDR3 has 13 residues. From germline, CDR1 is SEHNR and CDR2 FQNEAQ (reference sequence). CDR3 region: CASRPSGGDEQYF. The CDR3, as DNA: TGTGCCAGCCGCCCGAGCGGTGGGGACGAGCAGTACTTC.

The chain joins TRBV5-1 to TRBJ2-6; TRBD1 matches at 8 bases. V lost 4 bases to trimming and J lost 0 bases; unmatched junction nucleotides: 12. The CDR3 sequence is 19 residues long. CDR1 and CDR2 from the germline V gene are SGHRS and YFSETQ. CDR3 sequence reads: CASSGRILDRASGANVLTF. CDR3 nucleotides: TGCGCCAGCAGCGGGAGGATCCTGGACAGGGCCTCTGGGGCCAACGTCCTGACTTTC.

V and J are TRBV9 and TRBJ1-5, with D possibly TRBD1 on 6 matching bases. Trimming removed 3 bases from V and 0 bases from J, with 10 bases in between. Germline CDR1 reads SGDLS; CDR2 reads YYNGEE. The CDR3 contains 15 residues. CDR3 amino acids: CASSEGGASNQPQHF. CDR3 coding DNA: TGTGCCAGCAGCGAGGGGGGGGCTAGCAATCAGCCCCAGCATTTT.

The chain is built from TRBV6-1 and TRBJ2-3, with D possibly being TRBD2 (5 bases). V lost 11 bases, J lost 4 bases, and 16 bases lay in between. CDR3 length: 13 amino acids. Germline CDR1 reads MNHNS; CDR2 reads SASEGT. The CDR3 nucleotides read TGTGCCGCCCGGGCCGACGGGGCAGATACGCAGTATTTT. This encodes CAARADGADTQYF.

The chain uses TRBV28 and TRBJ1-2; TRBD1 agrees at 7 bases. CDR3 length equals 14 residues. Germline lookup yields CDR1 MDHEN and CDR2 SYDVKM. With V trimmed by 10 bases and J by 4 bases, 12 bases remained unmatched. The CDR3 DNA sequence: TGTGCCATCTTATCAGGGGGTGGGGGCTATGGCTACACCTTC. Translation gives CAILSGGGGYGYTF.

To note about this clone: At the DNA level, this CDR3 is encoded by other sequences in the same sample as well. This chain links TRBV13 with TRBJ2-7; unclear D gene. The CDR3 is made up of 11 amino acids. The V end was cut by 4 bases, the J end by 5 bases, with 6 bases between. Germline V gene lookup returns CDR1 PRHDT and CDR2 FYEKMQ (reference sequence). The CDR3 loop reads CASSSGDEQYF. Written as DNA, the CDR3 is TGTGCCAGCAGCTCTGGGGACGAGCAGTACTTC.

On this clone itself: A much larger clone sits a single nucleotide away, making a read error possible. The V call is TRBV5-4, the J call TRBJ1-1, with TRBD1 matching 8 bases. In germline, CDR1 is SGHNT, CDR2 YYREEE (reference sequence). After removal of 3 bases from V and 4 bases from J, the junction contained 2 bases not matched to a gene. The CDR3 contains 13 residues. The CDR3 spells CASSWTGSTEAFF. CDR3 nucleotide sequence: TGTGCCAGCAGCTGGACAGGGAGCACTGAAGCTTTCTTT. The full variable domain, completed using reference TRBV5-4 and TRBJ1-1, is ETGVTQSPTHLIKTRGQQVTLRCSSQSGHNTVSWYQQALGQGPQFIFQYYREEENGRGNFPPRFSGLQFPNYSSELNVNALELDDSALYLCASSWTGSTEAFFGQGTRLTVV.

The chain carries TRBV12-5 and TRBJ2-5; 8 bases fit TRBD1. CDR1 LGHNT and CDR2 FRNRAP come from the germline V gene. The CDR3 is 16 amino acids. The J segment lost 0 bases and the V segment lost 5 bases, leaving 8 bases of the junction unmatched. CDR3 coding DNA: TGTGCTAGTGGTCCCTACAGGGGGGAGTACCAAGAGACCCAGTACTTC. Translating gives CASGPYRGEYQETQYF.

V and J are TRBV7-8 and TRBJ2-1; TRBD1 matches 8 bases. Germline trimming cut 5 bases from V and 1 base from J; bases unmatched to any gene: 10. The CDR3 has 17 amino acids. The germline V gene has CDR1 SGHVS and CDR2 FQNEAQ. This CDR3 reads CASSADRGLGSYNEQFF. CDR3 bases: TGTGCCAGCAGCGCCGACAGGGGATTAGGGTCCTACAATGAGCAGTTCTTC. The full variable domain, its missing parts supplied by reference TRBV7-8 and TRBJ2-1, is GAGVSQSPRYKVAKRGQDVALRCDPISGHVSLFWYQQALGQGPEFLTYFQNEAQLDKSGLPSDRFFAERPEGSVSTLKIQRTQQEDSAVYLCASSADRGLGSYNEQFFGPGTRLTVL.

Concerning this clone: Other DNA sequences in this sample translate to the same CDR3. V gene TRBV7-9 combines with J gene TRBJ1-1; D not certain. Per germline, CDR1 SEHNR and CDR2 FQNEAQ (reference sequence). The germline V and J ends were trimmed by 3 bases and 3 bases, with 5 bases remaining between them. This CDR3 spans 12 amino acids. CDR3 protein: CASSFGDTEAFF. Here the CDR3 DNA reads TGTGCCAGCAGCTTCGGTGACACTGAAGCTTTCTTT.